Below are 15 T cell receptor beta chains sequenced from a single sample in a study of T cell responses to AZD1222 COVID-19 vaccine. TCRdb keeps only in-frame clones here, not all; method: immunoSEQ multiplex PCR. The sample lists over 70,000 clones; 85% to 90% were seen once. The material was peripheral blood, obtained 28 days after the second AZD1222 dose. The source is an adult who received the AZD1222 COVID-19 vaccine.

This chain links TRBV11-3 with TRBJ2-1; D gene ambiguous. Germline V gene lookup returns CDR1 SGHNT and CDR2 YENEEA. Trimming removed 0 bases from V and 5 bases from J, with 8 bases in between. The CDR3 is made up of 14 amino acids. The chain's CDR3 is CASSLDPVHNEQFF. As DNA, the CDR3 is TGTGCCAGCAGCTTAGATCCGGTCCACAATGAGCAGTTCTTC. Variable domain in full (rest from reference TRBV11-3 and TRBJ2-1): EAGVVQSPRYKIIEKKQPVAFWCNPISGHNTLYWYLQNLGQGPELLIRYENEEAVDDSQLPKDRFSAERLKGVDSTLKIQPAELGDSAVYLCASSLDPVHNEQFFGPGTRLTVL.

The V gene is TRBV6-5, the J gene TRBJ1-4, with TRBD1 as a possible D gene (6 bases). The V end was cut by 7 bases, the J end by 3 bases, with 15 bases between. The CDR3 is 15 amino acids. Germline V gives CDR1 MNHEY, CDR2 SVGAGI. The CDR3 region is CASNDGGLANEKLFF. CDR3 sequence (DNA): TGTGCCAGCAACGACGGGGGGCTGGCTAATGAAAAACTGTTTTTT.

This chain joins TRBV29-1 and TRBJ2-1; the D is unclear. The CDR3 covers 14 residues. In germline, CDR1 is SQVTM, CDR2 ANQGSEA. V lost 1 base, J lost 4 bases, and 11 bases lay in between. CDR3 nucleotide sequence: TGCAGCGTTGAAGTACGGGCCCGATACAATGAGCAGTTCTTC. Translating it yields CSVEVRARYNEQFF.

This clone was counted between two and nine times. The rearrangement joins TRBV29-1 to TRBJ2-5; D could derive from TRBD1 or TRBD2 (5 bases each). Germline V gene lookup returns CDR1 SQVTM and CDR2 ANQGSEA. With 4 bases removed from V and 7 bases from J, the gap between germline ends came to 19 bases. The CDR3 runs 14 residues. The chain's CDR3 is CSVGGSGRSGTQYF. CDR3 nucleotide sequence: TGCAGCGTTGGGGGGTCGGGCAGAAGTGGGACCCAGTACTTC.

The chain is built from TRBV7-2 and TRBJ1-1, with D hard to call. CDR1 and CDR2 from the germline V gene are SGHTA and FQGNSA. V was trimmed by 5 bases and J by 0 bases, leaving 7 bases between them. The CDR3 length is 13 residues. The CDR3 protein is CASSLFLNTEAFF. CDR3 DNA sequence: TGTGCCAGCAGCCTTTTTCTGAACACTGAAGCTTTCTTT.

The rearrangement links TRBV16 to TRBJ1-5; D unresolved. Between the trimmed V and J ends, which lost 4 bases and 0 bases, there was a span of 13 bases. CDR1 and CDR2 from the germline V gene are KGHSY and FQNENV. The CDR3 has 16 amino acids. The DNA of the CDR3 is TGTGCCAGCAGCCCCGGACGGGTTTATAGCAATCAGCCCCAGCATTTT. This gives the protein CASSPGRVYSNQPQHF.

The chain uses TRBV5-1 and TRBJ2-2; D possibly corresponds to TRBD2 (5 bases). Germline CDR1 reads SGHRS; CDR2 reads YFSETQ. Deletions cut 2 bases from V and 6 bases from J, with 14 bases between. CDR3 length equals 15 residues. The CDR3: CASSFGIPGPGELFF. The CDR3 bases are TGCGCCAGCAGCTTCGGGATCCCCGGCCCCGGGGAGCTGTTTTTT.

The J gene is TRBJ2-7, the V gene TRBV24-1; the D is unclear. The CDR3 is made up of 14 amino acids. In germline, CDR1 is KGHDR, CDR2 SFDVKD. V was shortened by 4 bases and J by 1 base, with 10 bases between the two germline ends. The CDR3 DNA reads as TGTGCCACCAGTGACATGGGCGGATCCTACGAGCAGTACGTC. Its protein product is CATSDMGGSYEQYV.

The chain links TRBV3-1 (or the pseudogene TRBV3-2) to TRBJ2-3, with 16 positions matching TRBD2. V was pared by 4 bases and J by 3 bases, with 1 base of the junction left unmatched. Germline values: CDR1 LGHDT, CDR2 YNNKEL (reference sequence). The CDR3 is 16 amino acids. CDR3 residues: CASSRGLAGGTDTQYF. The CDR3 DNA follows: TGTGCCAGCAGCCGGGGACTAGCGGGAGGGACAGATACGCAGTATTTT.

V is TRBV10-3 and J is TRBJ1-5; D is ambiguous. Germline V gene data show CDR1 as ENHRY and CDR2 as SYGVKD. V shed 4 bases and J shed 1 base, with 11 bases lying between them. The CDR3 has 15 amino acids. CDR3 amino acids: CAISVTAGSNQPQHF. The CDR3 DNA reads TGTGCCATCAGTGTAACAGCAGGAAGCAATCAGCCCCAGCATTTT.

V and J are TRBV11-2 and TRBJ2-1; 12 positions match TRBD2. The J segment lost 3 bases and the V segment lost 3 bases, leaving 0 bases of the junction unmatched. Germline CDR1 reads SGHAT; CDR2 reads FQNNGV. The CDR3 consists of 15 residues. The CDR3 reads CASSLGLAGYNEQFF. The CDR3 nucleotides read TGTGCCAGCAGCTTGGGACTAGCGGGCTACAATGAGCAGTTCTTC. The whole variable domain, remainder taken from reference TRBV11-2 and TRBJ2-1, is EAGVAQSPRYKIIEKRQSVAFWCNPISGHATLYWYQQILGQGPKLLIQFQNNGVVDDSQLPKDRFSAERLKGVDSTLKIQPAKLEDSAVYLCASSLGLAGYNEQFFGPGTRLTVL.

J is TRBJ2-2 and V is TRBV3-1 (or the pseudogene TRBV3-2); D uncertain. V lost 4 bases to trimming and J lost 1 base, with 10 bases between them. The CDR3 covers 15 residues. The V gene's germline CDR1 is LGHDT and CDR2 YNNKEL (reference sequence). This CDR3 is CASSPKGKNTGELFF. CDR3 coding DNA: TGTGCCAGCAGCCCCAAGGGCAAGAACACCGGGGAGCTGTTTTTT.

V is TRBV11-2 and J is TRBJ1-4; D remains unclear. Trimming stripped 0 bases from V and 9 bases from J, with 11 bases between. The CDR3 runs 14 residues. Germline lookup yields CDR1 SGHAT and CDR2 FQNNGV. CDR3 nucleotide sequence: TGTGCCAGCAGCTTAGAGGTCGGTCAGCAAAAACTGTTTTTT. This codes for CASSLEVGQQKLFF.

The rearrangement joins TRBV7-9 to TRBJ1-2; 7 bases line up with TRBD1. The J segment lost 4 bases and the V segment lost 5 bases, leaving 7 bases of the junction unmatched. Germline values: CDR1 SEHNR, CDR2 FQNEAQ (reference sequence). The CDR3 is 14 amino acids. CDR3 in DNA: TGTGCCAGCAGCCCGAGACAGGGTTCCTATGGCTACACCTTC. Amino acid sequence: CASSPRQGSYGYTF. Full variable domain (remainder filled in from reference TRBV7-9 and TRBJ1-2): DTGVSQNPRHKITKRGQNVTFRCDPISEHNRLYWYRQTLGQGPEFLTYFQNEAQLEKSRLLSDRFSAERPKGSFSTLEIQRTEQGDSAMYLCASSPRQGSYGYTFGSGTRLTVV.

The CDR3 DNA is TGTGCCAGCAGCTTGGGCATTAGCGGAATCACGGGGGGAGAGACCCAGTACTTC. This gives the protein CASSLGISGITGGETQYF. The chain carries TRBV5-6 and TRBJ2-5; TRBD2 aligns across 7 bases. Trimming removed 0 bases from V and 4 bases from J; junction bases left unmatched: 15. This CDR3 contains 18 residues. CDR1 and CDR2 (germline): SGHDT, YYEEEE.